One sample yielded the 31 T cell receptor beta chains listed below, sequenced in a study of T cells in Graves' hyperthyroidism and ophthalmopathy. Regions amplified from RNA transcripts were the TCR beta CDR3 regions. Using the HTBI primer set, a first-round RT-PCR was run on the TCR CDR3. TCRdb used MiXCR to reprocess the multiplex PCR reads, holding one entry per CDR3 protein. This sample yields fewer than 650,000 distinct CDR3 sequences, of which approximately 14% are seen a single time; about 15% belongs to the top ten. Material: blood. Receptor source: a woman between 35 and 50 years old with Graves' hyperthyroidism.

This clonotype has a count of ten or more. The V gene is TRBV12-3 or TRBV12-4, the J gene TRBJ1-5, with 8 bases matching TRBD1. V lost 5 bases to trimming and J lost 2 bases; unmatched junction nucleotides: 8. The CDR3 is 16 amino acids. The CDR3 coding sequence is TGTGCCAGCAGTCCCGGACAGGGTGGGGGCAATCAGCCCCAGCATTTT. It specifies CASSPGQGGGNQPQHF.

This clonotype has at least ten counts. This chain uses TRBV3-1 with TRBJ1-2, with D uncertain. V was cut by 6 bases and J by 0 bases, with 8 bases left in between. The CDR3 loop spans 13 amino acids. Germline lookup yields CDR1 LGHDT and CDR2 YNNKEL (reference sequence). The DNA for the CDR3 is TGTGCCAGCAGTCACCACTCTAACTATGGCTACACCTTC. Encoded protein: CASSHHSNYGYTF.

This clonotype has a handful of counts. V gene TRBV4-1 combines with J gene TRBJ2-7; D remains unclear. V lost 5 bases and J 0 bases, leaving 17 bases between the germline ends. CDR3 length: 16 residues. Germline loops: CDR1 MGHRA, CDR2 YSYEKL. In nucleotides, the CDR3 is TGCGCCAGCAGCTTACAAGGGCCTAGTTCCTCCTACGAGCAGTACTTC. It specifies CASSLQGPSSSYEQYF.

This clonotype was picked up many times. The CDR3 loop is CASSPMGEGSDTQYF. The CDR3 nucleotides are TGTGCCAGCAGCCCAATGGGGGAAGGTTCAGATACGCAGTATTTT. The chain uses TRBV5-8 and TRBJ2-3; D is possibly TRBD1 or TRBD2 (5 bases each). The CDR3 is made up of 15 amino acids. V was clipped by 4 bases and J by 4 bases, with 16 bases between them. In germline, CDR1 is SGHTS, CDR2 YDEGEE.

This clonotype was counted ten times or more. The chain couples TRBV12-3 or TRBV12-4 to TRBJ2-1; 11 bases fit TRBD2. The junction had 6 bases not matched to a gene; V was cut back by 6 bases and J by 5 bases. This CDR3 contains 15 residues. CDR3 DNA sequence: TGTGCCAGCAGCCAAACTAGCGGGGGACACAATGAGCAGTTCTTC. Its protein product is CASSQTSGGHNEQFF.

A few counts support this clonotype. V usage is TRBV10-1 and J usage is TRBJ2-7; D unclear. CDR1 WNHNN and CDR2 SYGVQD come from the germline V gene (reference sequence). Trimming left V 2 bases short and J 2 bases short, with 7 bases between. This CDR3 is 13 amino acids long. The chain's CDR3 is CASSESATYEQYF. The CDR3 DNA follows: TGCGCCAGCAGTGAGAGTGCTACCTACGAGCAGTACTTC.

This chain links TRBV28 with TRBJ2-3; 15 bases are shared with TRBD2. CDR3 length: 16 residues. The germline gives CDR1 MDHEN, CDR2 SYDVKM. Trimming cost V 5 bases and J 6 bases; bases outside gene matches: 6. CDR3 DNA sequence: TGTGCCAGCAGTCCATGGACTAGCGGGAGGGGCGATACGCAGTATTTT. This translates into CASSPWTSGRGDTQYF.

This clonotype was found many times. The CDR3 spells CASSPYRGVDTGELFF. The CDR3 coding sequence is TGTGCCAGCAGCCCTTACAGGGGGGTGGACACCGGGGAGCTGTTTTTT. J is TRBJ2-2 and V is TRBV5-4; 8 positions match TRBD1. V lost 4 bases to trimming and J lost 3 bases; unmatched junction nucleotides: 8. Germline V lookup: CDR1 SGHNT, CDR2 YYREEE (reference sequence). There are 16 residues in the CDR3.

The CDR3 DNA reads as TGCGCCAGCAGCTTCCGGACCGGGATGGATGAGCAGTTCTTC. Protein product: CASSFRTGMDEQFF. The V gene is TRBV5-1, the J gene TRBJ2-1, with a tentative D call TRBD2 (5 bases). Trimming took 2 bases from V and 8 from J, leaving 14 bases between them. This CDR3 spans 14 amino acids. Germline CDR1 SGHRS, CDR2 YFSETQ.

With respect to this clonotype: This sequence may be a read error, since a much larger clone differs from it by one base. The V and J genes are TRBV5-1 and TRBJ2-3; 14 bases are shared with TRBD2. Trimming cost V 3 bases and J 5 bases; bases outside gene matches: 5. Germline V CDR1 and CDR2: SGHRS, YFSETQ. The CDR3 is 16 amino acids. In DNA form, the CDR3 reads TGCGCCAGCAGCTGGGGACTAGCGGGAGCAGTAGATACGCAGTATTTT. Its translation is CASSWGLAGAVDTQYF.

This chain joins TRBV19 and TRBJ2-1; D may be TRBD1 (6 bases). CDR1 and CDR2 (germline): LNHDA, SQIVND (reference sequence). V gave up 5 bases and J gave up 6 bases, with 14 bases separating them. The CDR3 has 14 residues. The CDR3 nucleotides are TGTGCCAGTAGTGTGGAACAGGGAGCCAATGAGCAGTTCTTC. It specifies CASSVEQGANEQFF.

This clonotype has more than one count but fewer than ten. The chain combines TRBV27 with TRBJ1-2; D is perhaps TRBD1 (6 bases). Germline V gene data show CDR1 as MNHEY and CDR2 as SMNVEV (reference sequence). Trimming took off 1 base at V and 1 base at J, with 13 bases between the two ends. The CDR3 runs to 16 residues. CDR3 protein: CASSLLGHRLNYGYTF. CDR3 coding DNA: TGTGCCAGCAGTTTATTGGGACACCGTCTTAACTATGGCTACACCTTC.

Ten or more counts support this clonotype. The chain links TRBV7-6 to TRBJ1-1; D is undetermined. V lost 1 base and J lost 4, with 7 bases in between. The CDR3 length is 13 residues. Germline V lookup: CDR1 SGHVS, CDR2 FNYEAQ. The CDR3 loop reads CASSLEIGTEAFF. CDR3 bases: TGTGCCAGCAGCTTAGAGATAGGCACTGAAGCTTTCTTT.

The chain is built from TRBV15 and TRBJ2-3; D remains ambiguous. CDR3 length: 16 residues. Germline V gives CDR1 LNHNV, CDR2 YYDKDF (reference sequence). V was clipped by 0 bases and J by 0 bases, with 10 bases between them. The CDR3 DNA reads TGTGCCACCAGCAGAGATCTACTGTCAAGCACAGATACGCAGTATTTT. Translated, it gives CATSRDLLSSTDTQYF. The full variable domain, completed using reference TRBV15 and TRBJ2-3, is DAMVIQNPRYQVTQFGKPVTLSCSQTLNHNVMYWYQQKSSQAPKLLFHYYDKDFNNEADTPDNFQSRRPNTSFCFLDIRSPGLGDTAMYLCATSRDLLSSTDTQYFGPGTRLTVL.

Many counts were recorded for this clonotype. The chain combines TRBV28 with TRBJ2-4; 9 bases map to TRBD1. Germline V lookup: CDR1 MDHEN, CDR2 SYDVKM. This CDR3 region has 18 residues. The trim removed 6 bases at V and 0 bases at J, leaving 12 bases unmatched. Here the CDR3 DNA reads TGTGCCAGCAGCCATCGGACAGGGGACCACTTAGCCAAAAACATTCAGTACTTC. Amino acids: CASSHRTGDHLAKNIQYF. The entire variable domain, with the rest obtained from reference TRBV28 and TRBJ2-4, is as follows: DVKVTQSSRYLVKRTGEKVFLECVQDMDHENMFWYRQDPGLGLRLIYFSYDVKMKEKGDIPEGYSVSREKKERFSLILESASTNQTSMYLCASSHRTGDHLAKNIQYFGAGTRLSVL.

The chain couples TRBV24-1 to TRBJ1-6, with 10 bases identical to TRBD1. This CDR3 comprises 15 residues. The V gene end was trimmed by 4 bases and the J gene end by 7 bases; junction bases not matched to a gene: 3. Germline V lookup: CDR1 KGHDR, CDR2 SFDVKD. The CDR3 reads CATSEGQGGNSPLHF. DNA of the CDR3: TGTGCCACCAGTGAAGGACAGGGGGGGAATTCACCCCTCCACTTT.

This clonotype has ten or more counts. This chain connects TRBV28 to TRBJ2-7; a weak D match, TRBD2 (6 bases). CDR1 is MDHEN, CDR2 SYDVKM, per germline. The ends were cut back, 7 bases at V and 2 bases at J, with 15 bases in the middle. The CDR3 runs to 14 residues. The CDR3 DNA reads TGTGCCAGCACTGGAGGGGTCAGGACCTACGAGCAGTACTTC. It codes for CASTGGVRTYEQYF.

This clonotype was seen many times. The chain links TRBV5-1 to TRBJ1-4; TRBD1 matches at 8 bases. This CDR3 has 16 residues. V shed 3 bases, J shed 3 bases, and the junction held 7 bases outside the gene matches. Germline-derived CDR1 and CDR2 are SGHRS and YFSETQ. CDR3 coding DNA: TGCGCCAGCAGCTCCACTCGACAGGGGTCTAATGAAAAACTGTTTTTT. It encodes CASSSTRQGSNEKLFF.

A few counts support this clonotype. The chain recombines TRBV10-1 with TRBJ2-3, with 7 bases matching TRBD2. Trimming removed 0 bases from V and 7 bases from J; junction bases left unmatched: 10. Germline V gene lookup returns CDR1 WNHNN and CDR2 SYGVQD (reference sequence). The CDR3 is 16 amino acids. CDR3 protein: CASSESGAGRPYTQYF. In DNA form, the CDR3 reads TGCGCCAGCAGTGAGTCTGGAGCGGGGAGGCCCTATACGCAGTATTTT.

The table lists this clonotype with many counts. This chain joins TRBV5-1 and TRBJ2-7, with 8 bases matching TRBD1. Losses at the gene ends were 0 bases for V and 5 bases for J; bases not matched to a gene: 7. Germline-derived CDR1 and CDR2 are SGHRS and YFSETQ. This CDR3 contains 15 residues. Here the CDR3 DNA reads TGCGCCAGCAGCTTGGCGGGCAGGGGGCTGGACGAGCAGTACTTC. Its translation is CASSLAGRGLDEQYF.

This clonotype appeared many times. The V gene is TRBV7-3, the J gene TRBJ2-3; TRBD2 matches at 8 bases. This CDR3 is built from 14 residues. The germline CDR1 and CDR2 sequences are SGHTA and FQGTGA. V shed 3 bases, J shed 4 bases, and the junction held 3 bases outside the gene matches. The CDR3 loop is CASSFGLAADTQYF. CDR3 nucleotide sequence: TGTGCCAGCAGCTTCGGACTAGCCGCAGATACGCAGTATTTT.

Many counts were recorded for this clonotype. The chain has TRBV20-1 and TRBJ2-1; D gene uncertain. The V and J ends lost 4 bases and 6 bases respectively, with 4 bases between them. The CDR3 is 10 amino acids. Germline V gene data show CDR1 as DFQATT and CDR2 as SNEGSKA (reference sequence). In DNA form, the CDR3 reads TGCAGTGCTACTAGCAATGAGCAGTTCTTC. Its translation: CSATSNEQFF.

With respect to this clonotype: A much larger clone differs from this one at a single base, so this may be a read error. Since no conserved phenylalanine or tryptophan closes the CDR3, a read error is the likely cause. The chain employs TRBV28 and TRBJ2-3, with a possible D match to TRBD1 (6 bases). Trimming cost V 2 bases and J 0 bases, with 15 bases left between them. CDR3 length: 17 residues. Germline CDR1 is MDHEN and CDR2 is SYDVKM. The CDR3 coding sequence is TGTGCCAGCAGTTTACCCCGGCAGGGGATAAGCACAGATACGCAGTATGTT. It codes for CASSLPRQGISTDTQYV.

This clonotype was observed many times. This rearrangement joins TRBV28 to TRBJ2-1, with 10 bases aligning to TRBD2. The trim removed 3 bases at V and 2 bases at J, leaving 7 bases unmatched. CDR1 is MDHEN, CDR2 SYDVKM, per germline. This CDR3 is 17 amino acids long. The CDR3 sequence: CASSFILTSGAYNEQFF. The CDR3 DNA reads as TGTGCCAGCAGTTTCATCCTCACTAGCGGGGCCTACAATGAGCAGTTCTTC. Drawing the rest from reference TRBV28 and TRBJ2-1, the complete variable domain is DVKVTQSSRYLVKRTGEKVFLECVQDMDHENMFWYRQDPGLGLRLIYFSYDVKMKEKGDIPEGYSVSREKKERFSLILESASTNQTSMYLCASSFILTSGAYNEQFFGPGTRLTVL.

This clonotype was counted a single time. The chain recombines TRBV9 with TRBJ2-1; the D gene is possibly TRBD1 (5 bases). Germline values: CDR1 SGDLS, CDR2 YYNGEE. With 2 bases removed from V and 8 bases from J, the gap between germline ends came to 23 bases. This CDR3 is built from 17 residues. The CDR3 loop is CASSVVRVSNDKDEQFF. The CDR3 coding sequence is TGTGCCAGCAGCGTGGTCAGGGTCTCAAACGATAAAGATGAGCAGTTCTTC. The full variable domain, rest sourced from reference TRBV9 and TRBJ2-1, is DSGVTQTPKHLITATGQRVTLRCSPRSGDLSVYWYQQSLDQGLQFLIQYYNGEERAKGNILERFSAQQFPDLHSELNLSSLELGDSALYFCASSVVRVSNDKDEQFFGPGTRLTVL.

J is TRBJ2-4 and V is TRBV12-3 or TRBV12-4; 7 nucleotides line up with TRBD2. This CDR3 is 14 amino acids long. The ends lost 6 bases at V and 1 base at J; junction bases unmatched: 3. CDR3 amino acids: CASRGGGAKNIQYF. The CDR3 DNA sequence: TGTGCCAGCAGGGGGGGGGGGGCCAAAAACATTCAGTACTTC.

The chain has TRBV19 and TRBJ1-5; D is possibly TRBD1 (5 bases). Trimming removed 3 bases from V and 6 bases from J, with 15 bases in between. Germline CDR1 reads LNHDA; CDR2 reads SQIVND (reference sequence). The CDR3 totals 15 residues. The CDR3 loop is CASSMWGGGTQPQHF. The CDR3 coding sequence is TGTGCCAGTAGTATGTGGGGTGGCGGGACTCAGCCCCAGCATTTT. The full variable domain, in which reference TRBV19 and TRBJ1-5 provide the parts outside the CDR3, is DGGITQSPKYLFRKEGQNVTLSCEQNLNHDAMYWYRQDPGQGLRLIYYSQIVNDFQKGDIAEGYSVSREKKESFPLTVTSAQKNPTAFYLCASSMWGGGTQPQHFGDGTRLSIL.

In the case of this clonotype: This may arise from a read error, as a much more abundant clone is one base away. V and J are TRBV2 and TRBJ2-2; 8 bases fit TRBD1. Unmatched junction bases numbered 6, after V lost 8 bases and J lost 7 bases. CDR3 size: 13 residues. Germline CDR1 and CDR2: SNHLY and FYNNEI. The CDR3 nucleotides read TGTGCCAGCGGATACGGACAGGGCGGGGAGCTGTTTTTT. Translated, it gives CASGYGQGGELFF. The variable domain in full, with the rest retrieved from reference TRBV2 and TRBJ2-2, is EPEVTQTPSHQVTQMGQEVILRCVPISNHLYFYWYRQILGQKVEFLVSFYNNEISEKSEIFDDQFSVERPDGSNFTLKIRSTKLEDSAMYFCASGYGQGGELFFGEGSRLTVL.

This clonotype came up many times. The J gene is TRBJ2-3, the V gene TRBV3-1; D is uncertain. In germline, CDR1 is LGHDT, CDR2 YNNKEL (reference sequence). Trimming took 3 bases from V and 2 from J, leaving 12 bases between them. The CDR3 runs to 15 residues. CDR3 nucleotides: TGTGCCAGCAGCCAGGGGTTGGCACACACAGATACGCAGTATTTT. This encodes CASSQGLAHTDTQYF.

The rearrangement uses TRBV20-1 and TRBJ1-1, with 8 bases aligning to TRBD1. CDR3 size: 14 residues. Germline lookup yields CDR1 DFQATT and CDR2 SNEGSKA (reference sequence). The trim removed 5 bases at V and 4 bases at J, leaving 9 bases unmatched. CDR3 region: CSALPLTGGTEAFF. The CDR3 DNA reads as TGCAGTGCTCTCCCCCTCACAGGGGGCACTGAAGCTTTCTTT.

There are many counts of this clonotype. The genes are TRBV3-1 and TRBJ2-3; 10 nucleotides match TRBD2. This CDR3 has 16 amino acids. Germline V gene sequence: CDR1 LGHDT, CDR2 YNNKEL (reference sequence). V lost 1 base and J lost 6; bases outside the gene matches: 7. In DNA form, the CDR3 reads TGTGCCAGCAGCCAAGTTACCCGAGCGGGAGGGGATACGCAGTATTTT. It encodes CASSQVTRAGGDTQYF.